This T cell receptor (beta chain) appears in the sequencing data of a study of regulatory T cells in long-lasting Graves disease. Study results and limitations: Only peripheral blood was studied, not thyroid tissue. A reduction in accuracy may have resulted from the small sample size.

This clonotype was recorded a few times. Its antigen remains unknown. The time point is: persistent/refractory GD, antithyroid drugs over 5 years with positive TRAb. Extracted PBMC RNA gave rise to the TCR library. Staff took around 8.6 milliliters of peripheral blood and put it into EDTA tubes. J lost 5 bases, V lost 6 bases, and 6 bases had no gene match. The germline CDR1 and CDR2 sequences are PRHDT and FYEKMQ (reference sequence). The CDR3 covers 14 residues. For TCR beta, libraries came from iRepertoire HTBI primers and Arm-PCR of CDR3 regions. TCRdb reprocessed the multiplex PCR reads with MiXCR, giving one entry per CDR3 protein. Of approximately 690,000 distinct CDR3 sequences in the sample, 25% to 35% were seen once.

The specimen comprised peripheral blood mononuclear cells (PBMCs), sampled when the disease was refractory, from a patient treated with antithyroid drugs. This chain connects TRBV13 to TRBJ1-2; TRBD1 matches at 10 bases. The sequence was collected from a female donor with Graves disease. The CDR3 DNA follows: TGTGCCAGCAGGTTCCGGGACAGGGGTTATGGCTACACCTTC. It is translated as CASRFRDRGYGYTF.